This T cell receptor beta chain comes out of a study of T cells in localized non-small cell lung cancer. Assay used: immunoSEQ multiplex PCR; TCRdb lists only in-frame clones, some missing. The table shows tens of thousands of clones, with about nine tenths occurring only once. The CDR3 contains 15 residues. The junction had 4 bases not matched to a gene; V was cut back by 2 bases and J by 3 bases. CDR1 and CDR2 from the germline V gene are SGHRS and YFSETQ. The receptor was isolated from a male donor aged 60 or over with stage III squamous cell lung carcinoma. The chain combines TRBV5-1 with TRBJ2-5; 10 bases line up with TRBD2. The source was peripheral blood, collected before any cancer treatment. As DNA, the CDR3 is TGCGCCAGCAGCTTCTCCAGCGGGGGGGAAGAGACCCAGTACTTC. The encoded protein is CASSFSSGGEETQYF.